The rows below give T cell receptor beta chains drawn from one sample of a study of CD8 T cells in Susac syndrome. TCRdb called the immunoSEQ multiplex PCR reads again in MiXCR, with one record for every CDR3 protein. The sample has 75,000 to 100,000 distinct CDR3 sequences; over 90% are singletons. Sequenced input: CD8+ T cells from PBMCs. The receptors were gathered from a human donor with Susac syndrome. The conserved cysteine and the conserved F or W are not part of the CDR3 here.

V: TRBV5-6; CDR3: ASSLGGSGQPQH
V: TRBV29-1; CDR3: SVETEAATYEQY
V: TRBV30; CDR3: ARTSGSSNHEQY
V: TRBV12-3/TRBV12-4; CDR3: ASGEWTGGSYEQY
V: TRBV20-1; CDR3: SASTGNQPQH
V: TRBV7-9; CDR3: ASSLAGGEGYGYT
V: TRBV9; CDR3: ASSVDGNEQF
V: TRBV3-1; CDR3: ASSQGASYNEQF
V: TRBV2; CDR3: ASLGDWSYNEQF
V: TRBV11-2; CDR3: ASSADETGELF
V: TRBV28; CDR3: ASSLRAGTPGEQY
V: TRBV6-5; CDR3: ASSPTSGRNNEQF
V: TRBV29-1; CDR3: SVIEGRGRKGTEAF
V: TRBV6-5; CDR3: ASSKQDFSYNEQF
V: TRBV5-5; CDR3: ASSFGQNTGELF
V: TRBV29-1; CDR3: SVGDGYEQY
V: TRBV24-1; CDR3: ATSDGTTEAF
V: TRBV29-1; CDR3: SVRFLGDEQY
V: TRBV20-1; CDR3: SVEPSEIYNEQF
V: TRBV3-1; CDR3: ASSHGSSGYYEQY
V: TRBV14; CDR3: ASSQDQQLETQY
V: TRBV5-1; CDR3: ASTWGSWGYNEQF